This TCR beta chain was recorded in a study of cytomegalovirus exposure and HLA in healthy donors (dated by TCRdb to about 2017). Notes on the research overall: A later analysis indicated that the roughly 120 validation repertoires were generated on the platform also employed for the roughly 730 repertoires of the first cohort. In addition to the first cohort of about 650 subjects, a separate validation cohort of 120 different subjects was used. The aim of the study was to test whether cataloging public T cell receptors could identify signatures of past pathogen exposure. The study combined high-throughput TCR immunosequencing, statistical association of individual TCRs with disease status, and machine learning to predict cytomegalovirus infection status. Here is what the overall study found, with its caveats: Subsequent analysis determined that TCRs grouped into clusters in the first cohort also showed a tendency toward co-occurrence across the 130 or so validation repertoires, and 94% of cluster scores exceeded 0. Most TCR sequences were seen in very few donors, while some public TCRs were found in many individuals. In both the original and validation cohorts, the classifier was reported to diagnose cytomegalovirus status with high specificity and sensitivity. In vitro tests confirmed that a few of the cytomegalovirus-associated TCR beta chains recognize cytomegalovirus antigens. The authors suggested that the approach could potentially be extended to other disease states and immunological phenotypes. A total of 150 or so TCR beta chains were listed by the study as associated with cytomegalovirus. All 120 or so repertoires were used to score co-occurrence in the validation cohort in a later analysis, because that analysis had no HLA typing for the cohort.

Separate from the roughly 650-subject first cohort, the validation cohort of more than 90 subjects was the group to which the donors belonged. The CDR3 runs 16 residues from the cysteine to the phenylalanine. Of all the DNA, just the CDR3 is kept, 48 bases in frame from base 1. The junction shows trimming of 0 bases on V and 0 bases on J, plus 11 bases between the germline ends. As encoded in the germline V gene, CDR1 is SGDLS while CDR2 is YYNGEE. This clone has only one observation. Its cognate antigen has yet to be identified. Base qualities are not at hand, and no much larger clone is one base apart. Library construction relied on the immunoSEQ multiplex PCR assay. In the authors' own workflow: To diagnose cytomegalovirus status from the catalog of TCR beta chain sequences, a statistical classification framework was built. TCRdb holds this immuneACCESS table with in-frame rearrangements only. Some clones are missing; in checked studies, unresolved V genes explain under half, and the rest has no known cause. From that table come the V and J calls and clone size; the DNA was used to work out D and trimming. The sample table contains 120,000 or so clones; only one count was recorded for roughly 87% of them. About 1.9% of the sample is in the top ten clones.

The sequence derives from a woman under 30 in good health and CMV-seronegative. Sequencing input: PBMCs. The chain joins TRBV9 to TRBJ2-3; a tentative D match to TRBD2 spans 5 bases. The CDR3: CASSVEPAVSTDTQYF. The nucleotide sequence is TGTGCCAGCAGCGTAGAGCCAGCGGTGAGCACAGATACGCAGTATTTT.